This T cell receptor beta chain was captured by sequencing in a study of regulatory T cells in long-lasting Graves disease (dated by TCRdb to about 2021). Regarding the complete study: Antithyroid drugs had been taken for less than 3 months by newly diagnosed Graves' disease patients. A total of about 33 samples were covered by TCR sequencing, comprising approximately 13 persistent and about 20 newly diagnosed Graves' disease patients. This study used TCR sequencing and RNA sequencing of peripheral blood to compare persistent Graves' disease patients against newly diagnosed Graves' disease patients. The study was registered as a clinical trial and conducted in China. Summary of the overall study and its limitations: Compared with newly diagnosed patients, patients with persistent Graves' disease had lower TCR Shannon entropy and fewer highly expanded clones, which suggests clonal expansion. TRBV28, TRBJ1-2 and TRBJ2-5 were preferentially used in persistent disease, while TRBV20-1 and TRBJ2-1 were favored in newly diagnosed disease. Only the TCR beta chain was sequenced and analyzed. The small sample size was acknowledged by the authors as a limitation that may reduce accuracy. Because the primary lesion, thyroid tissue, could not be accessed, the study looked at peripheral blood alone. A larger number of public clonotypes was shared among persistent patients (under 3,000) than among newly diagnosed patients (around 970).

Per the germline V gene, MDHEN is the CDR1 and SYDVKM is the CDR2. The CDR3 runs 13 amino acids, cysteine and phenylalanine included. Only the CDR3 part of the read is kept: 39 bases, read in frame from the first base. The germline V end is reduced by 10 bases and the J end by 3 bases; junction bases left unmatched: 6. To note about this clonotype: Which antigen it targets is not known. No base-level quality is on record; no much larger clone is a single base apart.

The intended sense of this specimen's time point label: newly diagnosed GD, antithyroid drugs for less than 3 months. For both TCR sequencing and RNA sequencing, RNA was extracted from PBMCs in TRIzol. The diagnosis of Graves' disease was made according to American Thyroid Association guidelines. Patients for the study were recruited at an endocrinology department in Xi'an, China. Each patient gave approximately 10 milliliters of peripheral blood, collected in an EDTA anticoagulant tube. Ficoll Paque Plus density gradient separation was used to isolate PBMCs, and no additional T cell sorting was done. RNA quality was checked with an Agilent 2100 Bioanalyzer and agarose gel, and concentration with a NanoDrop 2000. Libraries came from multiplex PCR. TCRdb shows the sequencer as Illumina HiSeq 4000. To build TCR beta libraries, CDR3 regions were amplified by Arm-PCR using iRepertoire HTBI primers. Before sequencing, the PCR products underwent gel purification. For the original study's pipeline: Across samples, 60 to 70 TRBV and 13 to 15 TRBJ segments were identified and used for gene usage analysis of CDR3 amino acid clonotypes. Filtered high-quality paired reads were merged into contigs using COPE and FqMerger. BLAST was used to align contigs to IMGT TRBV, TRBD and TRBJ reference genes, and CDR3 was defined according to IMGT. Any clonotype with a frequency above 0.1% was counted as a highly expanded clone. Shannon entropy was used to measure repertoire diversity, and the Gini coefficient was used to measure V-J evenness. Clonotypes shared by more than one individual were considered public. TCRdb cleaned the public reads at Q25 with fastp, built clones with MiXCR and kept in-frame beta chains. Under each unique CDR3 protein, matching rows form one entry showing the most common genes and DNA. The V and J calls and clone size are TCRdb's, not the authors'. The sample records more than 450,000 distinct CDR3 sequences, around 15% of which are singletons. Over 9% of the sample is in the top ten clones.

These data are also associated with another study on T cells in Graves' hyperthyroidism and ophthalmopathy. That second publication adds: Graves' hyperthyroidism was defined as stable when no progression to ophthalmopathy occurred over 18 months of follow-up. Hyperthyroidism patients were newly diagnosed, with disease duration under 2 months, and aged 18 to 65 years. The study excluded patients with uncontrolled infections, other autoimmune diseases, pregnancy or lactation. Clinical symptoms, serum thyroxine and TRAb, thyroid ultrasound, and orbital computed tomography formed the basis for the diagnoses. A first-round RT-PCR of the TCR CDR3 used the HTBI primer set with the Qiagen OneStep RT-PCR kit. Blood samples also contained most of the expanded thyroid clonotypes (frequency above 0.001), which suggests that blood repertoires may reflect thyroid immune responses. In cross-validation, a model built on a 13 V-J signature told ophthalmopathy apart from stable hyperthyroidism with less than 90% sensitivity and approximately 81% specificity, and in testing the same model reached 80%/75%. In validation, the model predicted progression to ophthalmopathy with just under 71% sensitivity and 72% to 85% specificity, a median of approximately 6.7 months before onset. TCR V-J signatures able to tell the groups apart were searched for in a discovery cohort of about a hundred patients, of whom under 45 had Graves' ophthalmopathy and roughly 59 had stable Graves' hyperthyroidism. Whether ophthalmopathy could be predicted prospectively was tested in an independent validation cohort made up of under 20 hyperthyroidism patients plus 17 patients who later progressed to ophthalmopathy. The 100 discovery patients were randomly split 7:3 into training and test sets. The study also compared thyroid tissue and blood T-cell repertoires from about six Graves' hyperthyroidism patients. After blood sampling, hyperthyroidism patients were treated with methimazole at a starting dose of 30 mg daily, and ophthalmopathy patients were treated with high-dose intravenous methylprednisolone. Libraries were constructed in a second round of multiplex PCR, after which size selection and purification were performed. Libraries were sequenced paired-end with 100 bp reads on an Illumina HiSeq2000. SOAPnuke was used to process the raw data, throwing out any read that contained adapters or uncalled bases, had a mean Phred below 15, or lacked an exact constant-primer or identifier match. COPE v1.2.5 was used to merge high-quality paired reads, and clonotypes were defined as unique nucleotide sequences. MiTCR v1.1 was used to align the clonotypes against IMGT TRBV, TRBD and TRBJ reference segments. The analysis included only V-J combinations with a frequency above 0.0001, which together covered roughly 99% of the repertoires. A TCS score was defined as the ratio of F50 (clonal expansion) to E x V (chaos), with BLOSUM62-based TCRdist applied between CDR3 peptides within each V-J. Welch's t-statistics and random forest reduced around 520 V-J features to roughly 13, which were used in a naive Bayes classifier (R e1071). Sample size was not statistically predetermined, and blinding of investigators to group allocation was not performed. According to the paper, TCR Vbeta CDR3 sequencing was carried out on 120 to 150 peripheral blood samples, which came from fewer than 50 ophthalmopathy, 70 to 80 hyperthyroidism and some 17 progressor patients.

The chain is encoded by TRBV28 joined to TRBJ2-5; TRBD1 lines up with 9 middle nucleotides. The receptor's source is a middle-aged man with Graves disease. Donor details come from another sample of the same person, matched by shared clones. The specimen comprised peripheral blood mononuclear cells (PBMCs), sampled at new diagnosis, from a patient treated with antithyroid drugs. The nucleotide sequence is TGTGCCAACTCCGGGACAGGGAAAGAGACCCAGTACTTC. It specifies CANSGTGKETQYF.